This TCR beta chain was captured by sequencing in a study of CD8 T cells in Susac syndrome. Study information: Among the sequenced Susac syndrome patients, 5 or 6 had active disease while about 8 were in remission. Patients with Susac syndrome, at blood draw, were therapy-naive, on corticosteroids, or on intravenous immunoglobulin alone.

RNA, at about 0.45 to 1 ug, was reverse transcribed with random hexamers. Amplification of TCR beta CDR3 was carried out by immunoSEQ multiplex PCR, which covered 54 Vbeta and 13 Jbeta segments. Each CDR3 protein is one row after TCRdb ran MiXCR on the immunoSEQ multiplex PCR reads. The data show around 170,000 distinct CDR3 sequences, roughly 92% seen once. Germline trimming cut 1 base from V and 2 bases from J; bases unmatched to any gene: 5. CDR3 length equals 16 residues. Germline V CDR1 and CDR2: DFQATT, SNEGSKA (reference sequence). The receptor comes from a human donor with Susac syndrome. The chain couples TRBV20-1 to TRBJ1-5, with 10 bases aligning to TRBD1. The sample taken for sequencing was CD4+ T cells from PBMCs. This chain's CDR3 is CSARGQGAMGNQPQHF. CDR3 in DNA: TGCAGTGCTAGAGGACAGGGGGCCATGGGCAATCAGCCCCAGCATTTT.